The entry that follows covers one T cell receptor beta chain sequence. The antigen is not known. The data were obtained in a study of graft-versus-host responses after intestinal transplantation. Looking at the study overall: Recipients had multivisceral, liver-intestinal, or isolated intestinal transplants. Broader study findings: Declines in HvG clones occurring early post-transplant were associated with peak circulating GvH clone levels. Detection of GvH clones occurred in recipient marrow, and some had their first appearance in ileum or blood.

The ends were cut back, 4 bases at V and 1 base at J, with 14 bases in the middle. Per germline, CDR1 MGHRA and CDR2 YSYEKL. The CDR3 is 15 amino acids. The protocol was immunoSEQ multiplex PCR, while the TCRdb copy is restricted to in-frame clones and leaves out a portion. The sample carries approximately 77,000 clones, 92% recorded once. The sample was PBMCs, taken 98 days after intestinal transplantation. The chain has TRBV4-1 and TRBJ2-7; D assignment may be TRBD1 or TRBD2 (5 bases each). The sequence was obtained from a human patient who received an intestinal transplant, so some T cells may come from the graft donor. CDR3 protein: CASSPWGSGSYEQYF. In DNA form, the CDR3 reads TGCGCCAGCAGCCCTTGGGGGTCGGGATCCTACGAGCAGTACTTC.